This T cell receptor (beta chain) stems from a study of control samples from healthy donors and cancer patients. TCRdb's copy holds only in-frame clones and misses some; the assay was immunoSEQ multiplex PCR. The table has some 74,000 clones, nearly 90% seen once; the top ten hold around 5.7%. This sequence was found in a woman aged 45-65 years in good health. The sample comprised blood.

CDR3 in amino acids: CASSIFFGGQGNTDTQYF. In DNA form, the CDR3 reads TGTGCCAGTAGTATTTTTTTTGGGGGACAGGGGAACACAGATACGCAGTATTTT. This rearrangement joins TRBV19 to TRBJ2-3; TRBD1 aligns across 10 bases. Germline trimming cut 3 bases from V and 2 bases from J; bases unmatched to any gene: 11. From germline, CDR1 is LNHDA and CDR2 SQIVND (reference sequence). The CDR3 sequence is 18 residues long.